The present T cell receptor beta chain was sequenced within a study of T cell responses to AZD1222 COVID-19 vaccine. Study-wide points: Across the whole spike, CD4 TCRs peaked at regions 160-218 and 743-854.

The germline gives CDR1 SGHTA, CDR2 FQGTGA. V was shortened by 1 base and J by 2 bases, with 6 bases between the two germline ends. The CDR3 length is 15 residues. Sequencing used immunoSEQ multiplex PCR; TCRdb keeps in-frame clones, though not all of them. Of under 200,000 clones listed, approximately 90% were seen once; the top ten hold around 26%. In the case of this clone: Its antigen is unidentified.

The sequenced sample was peripheral blood, obtained 28 days after the second AZD1222 dose. The clonotype was recovered from an adult who received the AZD1222 COVID-19 vaccine. This chain connects TRBV7-3 to TRBJ2-6, with a possible D match to TRBD2 (5 bases). DNA of the CDR3: TGTGCCAGCAGCTTAAGGGAGACTGGGGCCAACGTCCTGACTTTC. It yields the protein CASSLRETGANVLTF.